These T cell receptor beta chains were read from a single sample in a study of cytomegalovirus exposure and HLA in healthy donors. The assay was immunoSEQ multiplex PCR, and TCRdb's table has in-frame clones only and misses some. The repertoire holds fewer than 250,000 clones, with roughly 82% as singletons. What was sequenced was PBMCs. These receptors originate from a man aged 40-49 years in good health and CMV-seropositive. The CDR3 runs from the conserved cysteine through the conserved F or W. The order of the fields is CDR3 DNA, CDR3 protein, J gene, CDR3 length, clone size, D gene, V gene. The D gene is left open where the match is weak. Size tells how often a clone was seen (once, few, many) or the class of an expanded clone, and some rows leave it out.

CDR3 DNA: TGTGCCAGCGTCCACCTAGGCCGGTCCCCCTTGAACAATGAGCAGTTCTTC; CDR3 protein: CASVHLGRSPLNNEQFF; J gene: TRBJ2-1; CDR3 length: 17; clone size: .; D gene: .; V gene: TRBV9
CDR3 DNA: TGTGCCAGCAGCGGTCTAGGGGAGCTGTTTTTT; CDR3 protein: CASSGLGELFF; J gene: TRBJ2-2; CDR3 length: 11; clone size: .; D gene: .; V gene: TRBV9
CDR3 DNA: TGTGCCAGCAGCCCGCGGACAGACCAAGAGACCCAGTACTTC; CDR3 protein: CASSPRTDQETQYF; J gene: TRBJ2-5; CDR3 length: 14; clone size: .; D gene: .; V gene: TRBV7-6
CDR3 DNA: TGCGCCAGCAGAGCGGGACAGGGAAGTTCCGAGCAGTACTTC; CDR3 protein: CASRAGQGSSEQYF; J gene: TRBJ2-7; CDR3 length: 14; clone size: .; D gene: TRBD1; V gene: TRBV10-2
CDR3 DNA: TGTGCCAGCAGCTTCGGGCAGGGGAATGAAAAACTGTTTTTT; CDR3 protein: CASSFGQGNEKLFF; J gene: TRBJ1-4; CDR3 length: 14; clone size: .; D gene: .; V gene: TRBV5-6
CDR3 DNA: TGTGCCAGCAGCGTAGAGTTCTCAGCGAGCTTCGGAAACACCATATATTTT; CDR3 protein: CASSVEFSASFGNTIYF; J gene: TRBJ1-3; CDR3 length: 17; clone size: .; D gene: .; V gene: TRBV9
CDR3 DNA: TGTGCCAGCAGTTTGGCAGGGAACTATGGCTACACCTTC; CDR3 protein: CASSLAGNYGYTF; J gene: TRBJ1-2; CDR3 length: 13; clone size: .; D gene: .; V gene: TRBV27
CDR3 DNA: TGTGCCAGCAGTTGGGCAGGGGAGTCCTACGAGCAGTACTTC; CDR3 protein: CASSWAGESYEQYF; J gene: TRBJ2-7; CDR3 length: 14; clone size: .; D gene: .; V gene: TRBV6-6
CDR3 DNA: TGTGCCAGCAGCGTAGGTATGACTAGCGGGAGCTCCTACAATGAGCAGTTCTTC; CDR3 protein: CASSVGMTSGSSYNEQFF; J gene: TRBJ2-1; CDR3 length: 18; clone size: few; D gene: TRBD2; V gene: TRBV9
CDR3 DNA: TGTGCCAGCAGCCCAAACCGGGACAGGGTGAACACTGAAGCTTTCTTT; CDR3 protein: CASSPNRDRVNTEAFF; J gene: TRBJ1-1; CDR3 length: 16; clone size: .; D gene: TRBD1; V gene: TRBV11-2
CDR3 DNA: TGTGCCAGCAGGACTAGCGGGAGAGGGAAAGAGCAGTACTTC; CDR3 protein: CASRTSGRGKEQYF; J gene: TRBJ2-7; CDR3 length: 14; clone size: few; D gene: TRBD2; V gene: TRBV6-5
CDR3 DNA: TGTGCCAGCAGTTCCTGGACAGGGAATGAGCAGTTCTTC; CDR3 protein: CASSSWTGNEQFF; J gene: TRBJ2-1; CDR3 length: 13; clone size: .; D gene: TRBD1; V gene: TRBV6-5
CDR3 DNA: TGTGCCAGCTCACGATTAGCGGGAGTGACTGGTGAGCAGTTCTTC; CDR3 protein: CASSRLAGVTGEQFF; J gene: TRBJ2-1; CDR3 length: 15; clone size: .; D gene: TRBD2; V gene: TRBV18
CDR3 DNA: TGCAGCGTTGAAGACAGGGACAGGGCTAACTATGGCTACACCTTC; CDR3 protein: CSVEDRDRANYGYTF; J gene: TRBJ1-2; CDR3 length: 15; clone size: .; D gene: TRBD1; V gene: TRBV29-1
CDR3 DNA: TGTGCCAGCAGCTGGACAGGGGAGGATGGCTACACCTTC; CDR3 protein: CASSWTGEDGYTF; J gene: TRBJ1-2; CDR3 length: 13; clone size: .; D gene: TRBD1; V gene: TRBV7-9
CDR3 DNA: TGTGCCAGCAGGGGGACAGGGAATCAGCCCCAGCATTTT; CDR3 protein: CASRGTGNQPQHF; J gene: TRBJ1-5; CDR3 length: 13; clone size: .; D gene: TRBD1; V gene: TRBV4-2
CDR3 DNA: TGCGCCAGCAGAGCTGGGAGTGGAGGATATGGCTACACCTTC; CDR3 protein: CASRAGSGGYGYTF; J gene: TRBJ1-2; CDR3 length: 14; clone size: few; D gene: .; V gene: TRBV5-1
CDR3 DNA: TGTGCCAGCAGCCTTGACGCGGTCGAGAGCTACACCTTC; CDR3 protein: CASSLDAVESYTF; J gene: TRBJ1-2; CDR3 length: 13; clone size: .; D gene: .; V gene: TRBV28
CDR3 DNA: TGTGCCAGCAGCTTAGAGGGGGAAGGGTACTACCAAGAGACCCAGTACTTC; CDR3 protein: CASSLEGEGYYQETQYF; J gene: TRBJ2-5; CDR3 length: 17; clone size: .; D gene: .; V gene: TRBV7-6
CDR3 DNA: TGTGCCAGCAGCCAAGATCAGTTAGGCCTAGCGGGAGTCCAAGAGACCCAGTACTTC; CDR3 protein: CASSQDQLGLAGVQETQYF; J gene: TRBJ2-5; CDR3 length: 19; clone size: .; D gene: TRBD2; V gene: TRBV14
CDR3 DNA: TGTGCCAGCAGTGAGGGGATGCAGGGTCAGCCCCAGCATTTT; CDR3 protein: CASSEGMQGQPQHF; J gene: TRBJ1-5; CDR3 length: 14; clone size: .; D gene: .; V gene: TRBV2
CDR3 DNA: TGTGCCAGCAGCGACGACAGGGAAGAGACCCAGTACTTC; CDR3 protein: CASSDDREETQYF; J gene: TRBJ2-5; CDR3 length: 13; clone size: .; D gene: TRBD1; V gene: TRBV11-3
CDR3 DNA: TGTGCCAGTAGTATCGGGGGGCGTAGAGAGACCCAGTACTTC; CDR3 protein: CASSIGGRRETQYF; J gene: TRBJ2-5; CDR3 length: 14; clone size: .; D gene: .; V gene: TRBV19
CDR3 DNA: TGTGCCAGCAGTGATCACTTAGAAGCTTTCTTT; CDR3 protein: CASSDHLEAFF; J gene: TRBJ1-1; CDR3 length: 11; clone size: .; D gene: .; V gene: TRBV2
CDR3 DNA: TGTGCCACCAGCAGTGAGGGCACTGAAGCTTTCTTT; CDR3 protein: CATSSEGTEAFF; J gene: TRBJ1-1; CDR3 length: 12; clone size: .; D gene: .; V gene: TRBV15
CDR3 DNA: TGTGCCAGCAGCTTGCCCGGGACATTGAACACTGAAGCTTTCTTT; CDR3 protein: CASSLPGTLNTEAFF; J gene: TRBJ1-1; CDR3 length: 15; clone size: .; D gene: .; V gene: TRBV5-6
CDR3 DNA: TGTGCCAGCAGCCTGGCAGGGAGGAAACTGTTTTTT; CDR3 protein: CASSLAGRKLFF; J gene: TRBJ1-4; CDR3 length: 12; clone size: once; D gene: .; V gene: TRBV11-2
CDR3 DNA: TGTGCCAGCAGCACCGGCCAGGGGAACTATGGCTACACCTTC; CDR3 protein: CASSTGQGNYGYTF; J gene: TRBJ1-2; CDR3 length: 14; clone size: .; D gene: .; V gene: TRBV9
CDR3 DNA: TGTGCCAGCAGGTCCGGGGTGGGTACTGGGGCCAACGTCCTGACTTTC; CDR3 protein: CASRSGVGTGANVLTF; J gene: TRBJ2-6; CDR3 length: 16; clone size: .; D gene: .; V gene: TRBV7-9
CDR3 DNA: TGTGCCAGCAGACTTAATTACGGGATCGGGAGCGAGCAGTACTTC; CDR3 protein: CASRLNYGIGSEQYF; J gene: TRBJ2-7; CDR3 length: 15; clone size: .; D gene: .; V gene: TRBV6-6
CDR3 DNA: TGCGCCAGCAGCCAGGGGGTGGGAGGCGAGACCCAGTACTTC; CDR3 protein: CASSQGVGGETQYF; J gene: TRBJ2-5; CDR3 length: 14; clone size: .; D gene: .; V gene: TRBV5-1
CDR3 DNA: TGCGCCAGCAGTAAAGGGAGAATGACAGGGGTGTTTCAAGAGACCCAGTACTTC; CDR3 protein: CASSKGRMTGVFQETQYF; J gene: TRBJ2-5; CDR3 length: 18; clone size: .; D gene: TRBD1; V gene: TRBV5-1
CDR3 DNA: TGTGCCAGTAGTATCGACAGGGCCTATGGCTACACCTTC; CDR3 protein: CASSIDRAYGYTF; J gene: TRBJ1-2; CDR3 length: 13; clone size: .; D gene: TRBD1; V gene: TRBV19
CDR3 DNA: TGTGCCAGCTCACCCCGAGCGGGAAGCTCCTACAATGAGCAGTTCTTC; CDR3 protein: CASSPRAGSSYNEQFF; J gene: TRBJ2-1; CDR3 length: 16; clone size: .; D gene: TRBD2; V gene: TRBV18
CDR3 DNA: TGTGCCAGTAAAGTAGAGGACACCGGGGAGCTGTTTTTT; CDR3 protein: CASKVEDTGELFF; J gene: TRBJ2-2; CDR3 length: 13; clone size: .; D gene: .; V gene: TRBV19
CDR3 DNA: TGTGCCAGCAGTTTTGGGGGGAGCTCCTACGAGCAGTACTTC; CDR3 protein: CASSFGGSSYEQYF; J gene: TRBJ2-7; CDR3 length: 14; clone size: .; D gene: .; V gene: TRBV6-5
CDR3 DNA: TGTGCCAGCAGTTTACTTGCCCCTGGACAGGGTTACTACGAGCAGTACTTC; CDR3 protein: CASSLLAPGQGYYEQYF; J gene: TRBJ2-7; CDR3 length: 17; clone size: .; D gene: TRBD1; V gene: TRBV27
CDR3 DNA: TGTGCCAGCAGTGGGCCCGACAGGGAAGTAAATCAGCCCCAGCATTTT; CDR3 protein: CASSGPDREVNQPQHF; J gene: TRBJ1-5; CDR3 length: 16; clone size: .; D gene: TRBD1; V gene: TRBV6-6
CDR3 DNA: TGTGCCAGCAGCTTACGGTCCTACGAGCAGTACTTC; CDR3 protein: CASSLRSYEQYF; J gene: TRBJ2-7; CDR3 length: 12; clone size: once; D gene: .; V gene: TRBV7-9
CDR3 DNA: TGTGCCATCAAGACAGGGAGCGGCTACGAGCAGTACTTC; CDR3 protein: CAIKTGSGYEQYF; J gene: TRBJ2-7; CDR3 length: 13; clone size: .; D gene: TRBD1; V gene: TRBV28
CDR3 DNA: TGTGCCAGCAGCACCCGGGACAGGGCCGTAGAGACCCAGTACTTC; CDR3 protein: CASSTRDRAVETQYF; J gene: TRBJ2-5; CDR3 length: 15; clone size: .; D gene: TRBD1; V gene: TRBV28
CDR3 DNA: TGTGCCAGCAGTCTACGGGGGGATACGCAGTATTTT; CDR3 protein: CASSLRGDTQYF; J gene: TRBJ2-3; CDR3 length: 12; clone size: .; D gene: .; V gene: TRBV27